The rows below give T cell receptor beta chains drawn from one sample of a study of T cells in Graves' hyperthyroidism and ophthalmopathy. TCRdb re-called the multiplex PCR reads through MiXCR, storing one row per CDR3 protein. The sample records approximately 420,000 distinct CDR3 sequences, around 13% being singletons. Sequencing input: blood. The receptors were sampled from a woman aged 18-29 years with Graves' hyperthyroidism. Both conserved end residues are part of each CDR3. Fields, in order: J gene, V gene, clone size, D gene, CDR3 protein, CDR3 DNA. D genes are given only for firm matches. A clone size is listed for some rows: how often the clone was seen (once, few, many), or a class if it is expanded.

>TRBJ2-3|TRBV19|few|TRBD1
CASNGQGVPDTQYF
TGTGCCAGTAATGGTCAGGGGGTTCCAGATACGCAGTATTTT
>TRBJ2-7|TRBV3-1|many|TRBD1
CASSQGQGLYEQYF
TGTGCCAGCAGCCAAGGACAGGGCCTATACGAGCAGTACTTC
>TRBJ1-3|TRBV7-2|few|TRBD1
CASSLAGGVRSGNTIYF
TGTGCCAGCAGCTTAGCAGGGGGCGTTCGATCTGGAAACACCATATATTTT
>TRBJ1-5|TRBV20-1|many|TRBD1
CSASGTVDSNQPQHF
TGCAGTGCTAGCGGGACAGTAGATAGCAATCAGCCCCAGCATTTT
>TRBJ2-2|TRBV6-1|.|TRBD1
CASSSIVTGGAGTGELFF
TGTGCCAGCAGCTCAATCGTGACAGGGGGCGCCGGGACCGGGGAGCTGTTTTTT
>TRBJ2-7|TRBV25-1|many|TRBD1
CASRGTGQGSEQYF
TGTGCCAGCAGGGGCACAGGACAGGGGTCCGAGCAGTACTTC
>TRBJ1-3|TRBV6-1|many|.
CASSEVAAGMGGNTIYF
TGTGCCAGCAGTGAAGTCGCGGCAGGGATGGGCGGAAACACCATATATTTT
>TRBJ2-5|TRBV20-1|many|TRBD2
CSARKSLGLAGGGQETQYF
TGCAGTGCTAGAAAATCCTTGGGACTAGCGGGAGGAGGTCAAGAGACCCAGTACTTC
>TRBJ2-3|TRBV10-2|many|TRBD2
CASRGTRSLTDTQYF
TGCGCCAGCAGGGGGACTAGGTCGCTCACAGATACGCAGTATTTT
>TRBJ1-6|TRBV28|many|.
CASSPTGEGSPLHF
TGTGCCAGCAGCCCGACAGGAGAGGGTTCACCCCTCCACTTT
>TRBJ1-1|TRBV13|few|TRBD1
CASSEQGRLNTEAFF
TGTGCCAGCAGCGAACAGGGGAGGCTGAACACTGAAGCTTTCTTT
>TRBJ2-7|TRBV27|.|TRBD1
CASSSQDRVSREQYF
TGTGCCAGCAGTTCACAGGACAGGGTATCTCGCGAGCAGTACTTC
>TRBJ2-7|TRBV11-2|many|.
CASSLSPRGAYEQYF
TGTGCCAGCAGCCTAAGCCCGCGGGGAGCCTACGAGCAGTACTTC
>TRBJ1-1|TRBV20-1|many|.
CSASQQGEVGAFF
TGCAGTGCTAGTCAACAGGGTGAAGTGGGAGCTTTCTTT
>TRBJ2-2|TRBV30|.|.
CAWSVLGELFF
TGTGCCTGGAGTGTTTTGGGGGAGCTGTTTTTT
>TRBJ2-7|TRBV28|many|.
CASSSGTWKYEQYF
TGTGCCAGCAGTTCCGGGACCTGGAAATACGAGCAGTACTTC
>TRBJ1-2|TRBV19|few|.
CASSIKDYGYTF
TGTGCCAGTAGTATAAAGGACTATGGCTACACCTTC
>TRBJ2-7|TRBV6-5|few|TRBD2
CASSYLGTSGSAYEQYF
TGTGCCAGCAGTTACCTAGGGACTAGCGGGAGTGCTTACGAGCAGTACTTC
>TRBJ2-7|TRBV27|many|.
CASSSRTLVEEQYF
TGTGCCAGCAGTTCTAGGACTCTCGTTGAAGAGCAGTACTTC
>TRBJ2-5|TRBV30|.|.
CAWTLAETQYF
TGTGCCTGGACACTAGCAGAGACCCAGTACTTC
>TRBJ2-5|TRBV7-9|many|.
CASSLSVSGTQYF
TGTGCCAGCAGCTTATCTGTTTCGGGGACCCAGTACTTC
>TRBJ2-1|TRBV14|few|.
CASSQFQGTYNEQFF
TGTGCCAGCAGCCAGTTCCAGGGGACGTACAATGAGCAGTTCTTC
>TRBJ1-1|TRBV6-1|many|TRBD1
CASSLTTGSAFF
TGTGCCAGCAGTTTAACGACAGGGTCCGCTTTCTTT
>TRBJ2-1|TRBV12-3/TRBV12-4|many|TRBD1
CASSSRQGSEQFF
TGTGCCAGCAGTTCCAGACAGGGAAGTGAGCAGTTCTTC
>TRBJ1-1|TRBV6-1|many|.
CASLVGGGLVSRTEAFF
TGTGCCAGCTTAGTTGGTGGGGGGCTCGTTTCGAGGACTGAAGCTTTCTTT
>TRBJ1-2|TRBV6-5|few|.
CASSYSRTATRGYGYTF
TGTGCCAGCAGTTACTCCAGGACAGCCACACGGGGCTATGGCTACACCTTC
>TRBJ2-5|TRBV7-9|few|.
CASSLEGTETQYF
TGTGCCAGCAGCTTAGAGGGTACGGAGACCCAGTACTTC
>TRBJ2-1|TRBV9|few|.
CASSVAGSRGEQFF
TGTGCCAGCAGCGTAGCGGGTAGCAGGGGTGAGCAGTTCTTC
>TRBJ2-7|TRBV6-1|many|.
CASSLQGQGPYEQYF
TGTGCCAGCAGCCTCCAGGGGCAGGGACCCTACGAGCAGTACTTC